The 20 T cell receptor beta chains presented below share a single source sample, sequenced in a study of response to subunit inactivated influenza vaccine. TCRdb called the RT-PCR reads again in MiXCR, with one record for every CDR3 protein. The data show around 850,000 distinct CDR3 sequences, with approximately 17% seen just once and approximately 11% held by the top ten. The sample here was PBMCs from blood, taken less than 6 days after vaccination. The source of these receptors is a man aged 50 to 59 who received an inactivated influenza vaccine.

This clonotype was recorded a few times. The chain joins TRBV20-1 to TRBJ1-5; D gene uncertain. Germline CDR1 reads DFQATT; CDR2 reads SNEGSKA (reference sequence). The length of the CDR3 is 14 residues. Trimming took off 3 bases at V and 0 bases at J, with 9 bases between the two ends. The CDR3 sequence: CSASPGDSNQPQHF. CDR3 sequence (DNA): TGCAGTGCTAGCCCAGGAGATAGCAATCAGCCCCAGCATTTT.

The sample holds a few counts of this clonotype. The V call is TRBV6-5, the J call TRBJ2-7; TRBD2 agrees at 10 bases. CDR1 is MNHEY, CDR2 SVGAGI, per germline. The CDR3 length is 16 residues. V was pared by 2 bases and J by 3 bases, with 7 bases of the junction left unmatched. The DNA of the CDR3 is TGTGCCAGCAGTTACAACCCTGCTAGCGGGAGCTACGAGCAGTACTTC. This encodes CASSYNPASGSYEQYF.

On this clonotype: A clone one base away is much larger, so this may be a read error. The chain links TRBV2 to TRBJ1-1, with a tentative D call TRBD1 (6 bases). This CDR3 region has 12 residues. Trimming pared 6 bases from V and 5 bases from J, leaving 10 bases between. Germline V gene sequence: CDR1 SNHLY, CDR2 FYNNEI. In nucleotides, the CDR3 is TGTGCCAGCAGACAGGGATGGACTGAAGCTTTCTTT. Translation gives CASRQGWTEAFF.

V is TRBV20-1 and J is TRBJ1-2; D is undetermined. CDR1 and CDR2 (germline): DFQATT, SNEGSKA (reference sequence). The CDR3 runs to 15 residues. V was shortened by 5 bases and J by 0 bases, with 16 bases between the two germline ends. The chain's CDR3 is CSAAEDGNPNYGYTF. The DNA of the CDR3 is TGCAGTGCTGCTGAGGACGGAAACCCTAACTATGGCTACACCTTC.

Here the CDR3 DNA reads TGCAGTGCTCAGGCGGGCGGGAGGCCAGATACGCAGTATTTT. It specifies CSAQAGGRPDTQYF. V is TRBV20-1 and J is TRBJ2-3, with TRBD2 matching 8 bases. V gave up 5 bases and J gave up 4 bases; unmatched junction bases: 8. Germline CDR1 and CDR2: DFQATT and SNEGSKA (reference sequence). The CDR3 runs 14 residues.

The CDR3 loop reads CASSYGVKRGTEAFF. CDR3 in DNA: TGTGCCAGCAGTTACGGCGTGAAAAGGGGCACTGAAGCTTTCTTT. The chain has TRBV6-5 and TRBJ1-1; D may be TRBD1 (5 bases). The CDR3 is made up of 15 amino acids. From germline, CDR1 is MNHEY and CDR2 SVGAGI. V shed 2 bases and J shed 4 bases, with 14 bases lying between them.

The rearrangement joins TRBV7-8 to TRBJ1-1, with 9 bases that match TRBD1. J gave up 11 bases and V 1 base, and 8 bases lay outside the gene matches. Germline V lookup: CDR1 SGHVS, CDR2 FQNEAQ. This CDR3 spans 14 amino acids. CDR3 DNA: TGTGCCAGCAGCTTAGACGGGGGACAGGGAGGCGCTTTCTTT. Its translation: CASSLDGGQGGAFF.

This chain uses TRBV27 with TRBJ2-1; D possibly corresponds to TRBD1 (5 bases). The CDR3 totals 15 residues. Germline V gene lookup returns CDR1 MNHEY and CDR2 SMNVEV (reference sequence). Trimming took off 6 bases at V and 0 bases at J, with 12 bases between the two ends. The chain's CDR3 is CASRLGVASYNEQFF. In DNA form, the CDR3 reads TGTGCCAGCAGATTAGGGGTTGCCTCCTACAATGAGCAGTTCTTC.

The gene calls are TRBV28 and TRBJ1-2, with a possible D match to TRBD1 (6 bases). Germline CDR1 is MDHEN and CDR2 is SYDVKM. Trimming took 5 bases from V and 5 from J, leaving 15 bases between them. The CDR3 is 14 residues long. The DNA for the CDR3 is TGTGCCAGCAGTGAACAGGGAATTGGGTATGGCTACACCTTC. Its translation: CASSEQGIGYGYTF.

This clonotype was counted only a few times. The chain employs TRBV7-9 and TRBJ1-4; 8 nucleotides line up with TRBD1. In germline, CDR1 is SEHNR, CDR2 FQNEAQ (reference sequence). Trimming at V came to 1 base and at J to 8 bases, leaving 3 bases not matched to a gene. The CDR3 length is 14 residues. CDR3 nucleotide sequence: TGTGCCAGCAGCTTAGTACAGGGGGAGGAAAAACTGTTTTTT. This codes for CASSLVQGEEKLFF.

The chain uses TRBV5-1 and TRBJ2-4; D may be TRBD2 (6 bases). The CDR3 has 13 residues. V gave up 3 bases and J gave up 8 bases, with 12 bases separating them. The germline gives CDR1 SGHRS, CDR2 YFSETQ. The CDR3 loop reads CASSSGTVDIQYF. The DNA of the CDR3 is TGCGCCAGCAGCTCCGGGACTGTGGACATTCAGTACTTC.

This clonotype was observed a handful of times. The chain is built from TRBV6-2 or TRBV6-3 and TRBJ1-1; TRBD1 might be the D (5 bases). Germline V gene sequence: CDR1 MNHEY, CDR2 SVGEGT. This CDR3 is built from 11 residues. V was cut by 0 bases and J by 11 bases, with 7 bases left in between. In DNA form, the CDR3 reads TGTGCCAGCAGTTACTCCGGGGACGCTTTCTTT. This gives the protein CASSYSGDAFF.

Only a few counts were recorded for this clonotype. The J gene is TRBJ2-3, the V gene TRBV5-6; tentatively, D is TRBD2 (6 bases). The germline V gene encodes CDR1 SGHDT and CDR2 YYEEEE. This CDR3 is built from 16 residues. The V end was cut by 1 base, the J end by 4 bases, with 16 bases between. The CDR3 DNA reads TGTGCCAGCAGCTTGAACCGGCGGGGACCATCAGATACGCAGTATTTT. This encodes CASSLNRRGPSDTQYF.

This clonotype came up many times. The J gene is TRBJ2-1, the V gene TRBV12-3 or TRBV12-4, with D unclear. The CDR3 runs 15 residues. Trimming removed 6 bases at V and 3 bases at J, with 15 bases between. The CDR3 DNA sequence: TGTGCCAGCAGGGAAGACTTCAAGGTCTACAATGAGCAGTTCTTC. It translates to CASREDFKVYNEQFF.

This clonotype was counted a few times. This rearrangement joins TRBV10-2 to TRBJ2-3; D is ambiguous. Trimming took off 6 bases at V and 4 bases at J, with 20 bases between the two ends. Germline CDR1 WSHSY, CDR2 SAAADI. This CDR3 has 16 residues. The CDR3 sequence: CASSDTWGLVADTQYF. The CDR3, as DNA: TGCGCCAGCAGCGATACGTGGGGATTGGTCGCAGATACGCAGTATTTT.

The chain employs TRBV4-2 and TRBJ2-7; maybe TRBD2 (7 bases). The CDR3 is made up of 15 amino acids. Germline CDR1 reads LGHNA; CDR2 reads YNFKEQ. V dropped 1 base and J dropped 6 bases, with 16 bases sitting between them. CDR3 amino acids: CASSQGGGAGSEQYF. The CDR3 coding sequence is TGTGCCAGCAGCCAAGGAGGGGGGGCGGGCTCCGAGCAGTACTTC.

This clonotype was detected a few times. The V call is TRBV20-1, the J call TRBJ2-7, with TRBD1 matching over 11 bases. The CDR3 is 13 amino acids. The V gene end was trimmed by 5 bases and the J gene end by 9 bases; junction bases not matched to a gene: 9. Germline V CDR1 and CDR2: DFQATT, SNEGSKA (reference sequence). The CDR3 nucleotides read TGCAGTGCTGCACCGGGACAGGGGGTTAGGCAGTACTTC. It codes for CSAAPGQGVRQYF.

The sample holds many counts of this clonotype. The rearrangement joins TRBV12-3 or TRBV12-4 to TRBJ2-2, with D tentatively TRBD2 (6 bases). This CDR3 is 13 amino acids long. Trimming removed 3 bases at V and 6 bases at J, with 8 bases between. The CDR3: CASSLGGSGELFF. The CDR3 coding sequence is TGTGCCAGCAGTTTGGGGGGTTCCGGGGAGCTGTTTTTT.

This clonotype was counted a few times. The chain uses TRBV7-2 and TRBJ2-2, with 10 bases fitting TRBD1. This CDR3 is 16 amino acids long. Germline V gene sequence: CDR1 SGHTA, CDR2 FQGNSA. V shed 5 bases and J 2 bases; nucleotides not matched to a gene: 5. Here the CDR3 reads CASSADRGQNTGELFF. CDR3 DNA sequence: TGTGCCAGCAGCGCCGACAGGGGGCAAAACACCGGGGAGCTGTTTTTT.

CDR3 nucleotides: TGTGCCAGCAGCTCCCCTAGGACTAGCGGGAGGGTCGGTGAGCAGTTCTTC. It yields the protein CASSSPRTSGRVGEQFF. The V call is TRBV7-6, the J call TRBJ2-1; TRBD2 matches at 15 bases. The CDR3 is 17 residues long. V was clipped by 4 bases and J by 9 bases; unmatched bases: 10. The germline gives CDR1 SGHVS, CDR2 FNYEAQ.